Included here is one T cell receptor beta chain sequence, with context. This clone was observed a handful of times. Its antigen specificity is not known. No base qualities exist here, and no much larger clone lies one base off it. This specimen belongs to a study of blood T cell repertoires in COVID-19 (dated by TCRdb to about 2020). With respect to the entire study: The collaborator samples originated in the United States, Italy and Spain and spanned the acute and convalescent phases of COVID-19. Sample metadata almost always included a de-identified subject ID, COVID-19 status, age in years and sex. Where available, HLA class I and class II types were taken from metadata supplied by the sample provider and were not determined by assay-based typing. The prospective study material was composed of cDNA or gDNA derived from T cells, B-cell-depleted T cells, or PBMCs. A freely available public database, intended as a resource for researchers studying the immune response to SARS-CoV-2, is where the repertoires were released. The samples were drawn from two sources: the first 160 participants of the ongoing ImmuneRACE study, and 1,200 or so subjects contributed by 6 global collaborators. The dataset comprised deeply sampled blood TCRbeta repertoires from subjects exposed to, actively infected with, or recovered from COVID-19.

TCRbeta CDR3 regions were amplified from genomic DNA by means of the immunoSEQ Assay, a bias-controlled multiplex PCR. The paper's processing steps were these. Within the assay, amplification of reference gene primers was used to estimate how many nucleated cells each sample contained. To quantify the absolute abundance of each unique TCRbeta CDR3 rearrangement, sequence reads were collapsed and filtered. For each sample, productive Simpson clonality was calculated as the square root of Simpson's diversity index over productive rearrangements. In TCRdb, the immuneACCESS table is reduced to in-frame sequences with V and J assigned. These tables do not hold every clone; where another copy was compared, an unresolved V gene accounts for under half, and the others remain unexplained. V, J and clone size are taken as reported in that table, and D and trimming were inferred from the DNA itself. The sample table lists hundreds of thousands of clones, around 85% of them with a count of one. The ten largest clonotypes hold approximately 5.1% of the sample.

In Seattle, one collaborating source enrolled patients while the infection was active and tracked those patients longitudinally over the course of disease. Each collaborating institution followed its own protocols to collect whole blood in K2EDTA tubes. For TCRbeta analysis, collaborator samples were shipped as frozen whole blood, as isolated PBMCs, or as DNA extracted from either sample type. Including the terminal cysteine and phenylalanine, the CDR3 comprises 14 residues. The read is trimmed to its CDR3 DNA, 42 bases read in frame from base 1. Deletion took 0 bases off V and 9 bases off J, with a span of 13 bases between the germline ends. CDR1 is given as SGHNT and CDR2 as YYREEE, both from the germline V gene (reference sequence). Study-level results and caveats: Clinical and demographic metadata were provided uncurated, with the amount varying by source and participant.

The sequence is built from TRBV5-4 and TRBJ2-1, with a weak D call of TRBD1 (6 bases match). Sequenced material: peripheral blood. This sequence was found in a man aged 50 or older with COVID-19, enrolled during active disease. The CDR3 here reads CASSLVAIQGEQFF. At the DNA level, the sequence is TGTGCCAGCAGCTTGGTTGCTATACAGGGTGAGCAGTTCTTC.